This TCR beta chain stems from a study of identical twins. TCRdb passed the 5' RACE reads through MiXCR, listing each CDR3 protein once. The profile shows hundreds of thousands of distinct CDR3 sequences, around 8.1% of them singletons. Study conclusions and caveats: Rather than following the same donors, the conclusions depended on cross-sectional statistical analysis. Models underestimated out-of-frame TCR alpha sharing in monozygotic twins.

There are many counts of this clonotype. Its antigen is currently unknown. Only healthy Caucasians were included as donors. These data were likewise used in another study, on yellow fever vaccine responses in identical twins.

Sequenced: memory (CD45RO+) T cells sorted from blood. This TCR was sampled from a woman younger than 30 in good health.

Here the CDR3 DNA reads TGTGCCAGCAGTTTGTCATTAGCGGGAGCCTACAATGAGCAGTTCTTC. Translating it yields CASSLSLAGAYNEQFF. This chain connects TRBV6-5 to TRBJ2-1, with TRBD2 identical over 9 bases. The length of the CDR3 is 16 residues. Germline CDR1 and CDR2: MNHEY and SVGAGI. The ends lost 4 bases at V and 2 bases at J; junction bases unmatched: 6.